What follows are 26 T cell receptor beta chains derived from one specimen sequenced in a study of OX40 agonist ivuxolimab in advanced cancers. This table comes from immunoSEQ multiplex PCR, and its TCRdb copy is limited to in-frame clones, with some not included. The sample lists 90,000 to 120,000 clones; approximately 90% were seen once. Sequencing used CD4+ or CD8+ T cells sorted from blood, obtained in a trial of the OX40 agonist ivuxolimab. Every receptor here comes from an adult with an advanced solid tumor such as melanoma, head and neck, liver or kidney cancer.

CDR3 protein: CASSLDLISWETQYF. The CDR3 DNA sequence: TGTGCCAGCAGCTTAGATCTAATAAGTTGGGAGACCCAGTACTTC. This chain connects TRBV11-2 to TRBJ2-5; D is unresolved. The CDR3 covers 15 residues. CDR1 and CDR2 (germline): SGHAT, FQNNGV. The ends were cut back, 0 bases at V and 5 bases at J, with 13 bases in the middle. Full variable domain (rest looked up from reference TRBV11-2 and TRBJ2-5): EAGVAQSPRYKIIEKRQSVAFWCNPISGHATLYWYQQILGQGPKLLIQFQNNGVVDDSQLPKDRFSAERLKGVDSTLKIQPAKLEDSAVYLCASSLDLISWETQYFGPGTRLLVL.

The count of this clone is one. The DNA of the CDR3 is TGTGCCAGCTCACCGAGCCGGAATTCCTACGAGCAGTACTTC. It codes for CASSPSRNSYEQYF. The V call is TRBV18, the J call TRBJ2-7, with no clear D. The CDR3 loop spans 14 amino acids. Germline CDR1 reads KGHSH; CDR2 reads LQKENI. With 3 bases removed from V and 1 base from J, the gap between germline ends came to 10 bases.

V gene TRBV7-3 combines with J gene TRBJ2-5, with 7 nucleotides matching TRBD2. V trimming: 2 bases; J trimming: 1 base; junction bases outside the gene matches: 4. Germline V gene lookup returns CDR1 SGHTA and CDR2 FQGTGA. The CDR3 has 15 residues. The CDR3 nucleotides read TGTGCCAGCAGCTTACAGCCGGGGGGCCAAGAGACCCAGTACTTC. Translating it yields CASSLQPGGQETQYF.

This clone was recorded once. V usage is TRBV9 and J usage is TRBJ1-1, with TRBD1 matching 7 bases. Germline V gene data show CDR1 as SGDLS and CDR2 as YYNGEE. V lost 0 bases, J lost 5 bases, and 1 base stayed unmatched. This CDR3 has 13 amino acids. The CDR3 nucleotides read TGTGCCAGCAGCGTAGAGGGGGCGACTGAAGCTTTCTTT. Its translation is CASSVEGATEAFF.

V gene TRBV2 combines with J gene TRBJ1-5; the D is unclear. The CDR3 contains 13 residues. The V gene's germline CDR1 is SNHLY and CDR2 FYNNEI. Deletions cut 5 bases from V and 7 bases from J, with 12 bases between. CDR3 protein: CASSYVEGQPQHF. The DNA of the CDR3 is TGTGCCAGCAGTTACGTCGAGGGCCAGCCCCAGCATTTT.

This clone was counted a single time. The chain recombines TRBV7-9 with TRBJ2-7; tentative D call: TRBD2 (6 bases). Germline-derived CDR1 and CDR2 are SEHNR and FQNEAQ (reference sequence). This CDR3 comprises 14 residues. The V end was cut by 3 bases, the J end by 3 bases, with 12 bases between. Written as DNA, the CDR3 is TGTGCCAGCAGCTTTACGGAGGGGAACTACGAGCAGTACTTC. Translating it yields CASSFTEGNYEQYF. Full variable domain (missing parts from reference TRBV7-9 and TRBJ2-7): DTGVSQNPRHKITKRGQNVTFRCDPISEHNRLYWYRQTLGQGPEFLTYFQNEAQLEKSRLLSDRFSAERPKGSFSTLEIQRTEQGDSAMYLCASSFTEGNYEQYFGPGTRLTVT.

This clone was seen a single time. The chain uses TRBV28 and TRBJ2-3; either TRBD1 or TRBD2 may fit D (6 bases each). The CDR3 covers 11 residues. Per germline, CDR1 MDHEN and CDR2 SYDVKM. The CDR3 nucleotides are TGTGCGGGGGGCGGCACAGATACGCAGTATTTT. This sequence encodes CAGGGTDTQYF.

Remarks on this clone: This sample also contains other DNA sequences that code for the same CDR3. The rearrangement links TRBV5-1 to TRBJ2-3; D might be TRBD1 (5 bases). Trimming pared 0 bases from V and 2 bases from J, leaving 7 bases between. CDR1 and CDR2 (germline): SGHRS, YFSETQ. The CDR3 spans 14 residues. This CDR3 reads CASSLGQSTDTQYF. The DNA for the CDR3 is TGCGCCAGCAGCTTGGGACAGTCCACAGATACGCAGTATTTT.

This chain joins TRBV5-1 and TRBJ2-7; 7 bases line up with TRBD2. Germline loops: CDR1 SGHRS, CDR2 YFSETQ. After removal of 0 bases from V and 3 bases from J, the junction contained 3 bases not matched to a gene. CDR3 length: 14 amino acids. The chain's CDR3 is CASSLASGGYEQYF. DNA for the CDR3: TGCGCCAGCAGCTTGGCCTCGGGGGGCTACGAGCAGTACTTC.

The genes are TRBV28 and TRBJ2-7; TRBD2 matches 8 bases. V dropped 8 bases and J dropped 0; count of bases not matched to a gene: 9. The germline V gene encodes CDR1 MDHEN and CDR2 SYDVKM. CDR3 size: 15 residues. CDR3 sequence reads: CASLTSERNSYEQYF. CDR3 DNA sequence: TGTGCCAGCCTGACTAGCGAGCGGAACTCCTACGAGCAGTACTTC.

V gene TRBV6-1 combines with J gene TRBJ2-5; a possible D gene is TRBD1 (6 bases). The J call is in doubt because the DNA end fits TRBJ2-7 better. The germline CDR1 and CDR2 sequences are MNHNS and SASEGT. The CDR3 consists of 13 residues. The CDR3 coding sequence is TGTGCCAGCAGGACAGGCCACTACTACGAGCAGTACTTC. This codes for CASRTGHYYEQYF.

This clone was seen once. The chain carries TRBV28 and TRBJ1-1, with D perhaps TRBD1 (5 bases). The length of the CDR3 is 15 residues. Germline V lookup: CDR1 MDHEN, CDR2 SYDVKM. Trimming took 3 bases from V and 5 from J, leaving 16 bases between them. CDR3 DNA sequence: TGTGCCAGCAGTTTCACCAGGGTGGTTCGAACTGAAGCTTTCTTT. Residues: CASSFTRVVRTEAFF.

The chain employs TRBV28 and TRBJ2-7; TRBD2 matches 11 bases. Per the germline V gene, CDR1 is MDHEN and CDR2 is SYDVKM. The CDR3 spans 14 residues. V lost 7 bases, J lost 2 bases, and 4 bases stayed unmatched. CDR3 loop: CASKLAGAAYEQYF. The CDR3 DNA is TGTGCCAGCAAACTAGCGGGAGCTGCCTACGAGCAGTACTTC.

The rearrangement links TRBV27 to TRBJ2-3, with D tentatively TRBD2 (7 bases). This CDR3 region has 14 residues. With 10 bases removed from V and 3 bases from J, the gap between germline ends came to 17 bases. Germline values: CDR1 MNHEY, CDR2 SMNVEV (reference sequence). The CDR3 region is CAIRPGGLTDTQYF. The CDR3 DNA reads TGTGCCATCCGACCGGGGGGCCTGACAGATACGCAGTATTTT.

Note on this clone: Since a much larger clone is just one base distant, this may be a read error. The sample carries other DNA sequences with the same CDR3. J is TRBJ1-1 and V is TRBV7-3; D ambiguous. Germline-derived CDR1 and CDR2 are SGHTA and FQGTGA. The V gene lost 2 bases and the J gene lost 1 base, with 8 bases spanning the gap. The length of the CDR3 is 14 residues. The CDR3 spells CASSLLAGNTEAFF. The CDR3 nucleotides read TGTGCCAGCAGCTTACTGGCAGGGAACACTGAAGCTTTCTTT. The full variable domain, completed using reference TRBV7-3 and TRBJ1-1, is GAGVSQTPSNKVTEKGKYVELRCDPISGHTALYWYRQSLGQGPEFLIYFQGTGAADDSGLPNDRFFAVRPEGSVSTLKIQRTERGDSAVYLCASSLLAGNTEAFFGQGTRLTVV.

The chain carries TRBV30 and TRBJ1-3; the D gene is possibly TRBD1 (5 bases). Germline values: CDR1 GTSNPN, CDR2 SVGIG (reference sequence). The CDR3 consists of 14 residues. The ends were cut back, 5 bases at V and 8 bases at J, with 19 bases in the middle. The CDR3 nucleotides read TGTGCCTGGGATACAGGCTCTCGCGGGTACACCATATATTTT. Translation gives CAWDTGSRGYTIYF.

This chain links TRBV19 with TRBJ1-3; TRBD1 agrees at 7 bases. There are 16 residues in the CDR3. Germline loops: CDR1 LNHDA, CDR2 SQIVND (reference sequence). V was clipped by 7 bases and J by 0 bases; unmatched bases: 9. CDR3 region: CASTVLDRSSGNTIYF. Written as DNA, the CDR3 is TGTGCCAGTACCGTACTGGACAGGAGCTCTGGAAACACCATATATTTT.

CDR3 loop: CASSLDRGETQYF. CDR3 in DNA: TGTGCCAGCAGCCTGGACAGGGGGGAGACCCAGTACTTC. The chain has TRBV9 and TRBJ2-5; 10 nucleotides align to TRBD1. There are 13 residues in the CDR3. Germline CDR1 is SGDLS and CDR2 is YYNGEE. V lost 4 bases and J lost 5; bases outside the gene matches: 2.

The table lists this clone with a count of one. This chain uses TRBV7-3 with TRBJ1-1, with D possibly being TRBD1 (6 bases). This CDR3 is built from 14 residues. In germline, CDR1 is SGHTA, CDR2 FQGTGA. V shed 5 bases and J shed 3 bases, with 13 bases lying between them. CDR3 nucleotide sequence: TGTGCCAGCAGCCCAGGGGATCGTCACACTGAAGCTTTCTTT. It translates to CASSPGDRHTEAFF. Filled out from reference TRBV7-3 and TRBJ1-1, the complete variable domain reads GAGVSQTPSNKVTEKGKYVELRCDPISGHTALYWYRQSLGQGPEFLIYFQGTGAADDSGLPNDRFFAVRPEGSVSTLKIQRTERGDSAVYLCASSPGDRHTEAFFGQGTRLTVV.

This chain connects TRBV19 to TRBJ2-5; D unclear. Trimming took off 2 bases at V and 0 bases at J, with 16 bases between the two ends. CDR1 is LNHDA and CDR2 is SQIVND in the germline V gene (reference sequence). The CDR3 spans 17 residues. CDR3 sequence reads: CASSIFFDGSNQETQYF. The DNA for the CDR3 is TGTGCCAGTAGTATATTCTTTGACGGCAGCAACCAAGAGACCCAGTACTTC.

The chain couples TRBV18 to TRBJ2-2, with TRBD1 matching 9 bases. J gave up 5 bases and V 1 base, and 2 bases lay outside the gene matches. The CDR3 extends over 15 amino acids. The germline CDR1 and CDR2 sequences are KGHSH and LQKENI. The CDR3 nucleotides are TGTGCCAGCTCACCACAGACAGGGGGTACCGGGGAGCTGTTTTTT. This codes for CASSPQTGGTGELFF.

The CDR3 DNA sequence: TGTGCCAGTAGTCTTTCTAGCGGGAGGGCCTATGAGCAGTTCTTC. Protein product: CASSLSSGRAYEQFF. V usage is TRBV19 and J usage is TRBJ2-1; TRBD2 aligns across 12 bases. CDR3 length: 15 residues. CDR1 and CDR2 (germline): LNHDA, SQIVND (reference sequence). V lost 5 bases and J lost 8; bases outside the gene matches: 7.

This clone occurred once. The rearrangement joins TRBV5-6 to TRBJ1-5; D gene ambiguous. There are 15 residues in the CDR3. Germline CDR1 is SGHDT and CDR2 is YYEEEE. V was shortened by 0 bases and J by 6 bases, with 13 bases between the two germline ends. In DNA, the CDR3 is TGTGCCAGCAGCTTGGGGCATAGGGTCGGTCAGCCCCAGCATTTT. Its translation is CASSLGHRVGQPQHF.

The rearrangement uses TRBV6-5 and TRBJ1-1; D not certain. This CDR3 spans 14 amino acids. Germline lookup yields CDR1 MNHEY and CDR2 SVGAGI. Trimming shortened V by 0 bases and J by 1 base, and 6 bases separated the two germline ends. The CDR3 sequence is CASSYSVGNTEAFF. For the CDR3, the DNA is TGTGCCAGCAGTTACTCTGTTGGGAACACTGAAGCTTTCTTT.

The gene calls are TRBV27 and TRBJ1-2; D may be TRBD1 (6 bases). Germline V gene lookup returns CDR1 MNHEY and CDR2 SMNVEV (reference sequence). There are 15 residues in the CDR3. V was shortened by 3 bases and J by 2 bases, with 13 bases between the two germline ends. The CDR3 bases are TGTGCCAGCAGTTTCTCAGGGGTGAACAACTATGGCTACACCTTC. Residues: CASSFSGVNNYGYTF.

V and J are TRBV6-1 and TRBJ2-7; tentatively, D is TRBD1 (5 bases). The germline CDR1 and CDR2 sequences are MNHNS and SASEGT. This CDR3 region has 16 residues. V lost 4 bases and J lost 3, with 19 bases in between. The CDR3 loop reads CASSVRSSQGSYEQYF. For the CDR3, the DNA is TGTGCCAGCAGTGTTAGATCATCGCAGGGAAGCTACGAGCAGTACTTC.